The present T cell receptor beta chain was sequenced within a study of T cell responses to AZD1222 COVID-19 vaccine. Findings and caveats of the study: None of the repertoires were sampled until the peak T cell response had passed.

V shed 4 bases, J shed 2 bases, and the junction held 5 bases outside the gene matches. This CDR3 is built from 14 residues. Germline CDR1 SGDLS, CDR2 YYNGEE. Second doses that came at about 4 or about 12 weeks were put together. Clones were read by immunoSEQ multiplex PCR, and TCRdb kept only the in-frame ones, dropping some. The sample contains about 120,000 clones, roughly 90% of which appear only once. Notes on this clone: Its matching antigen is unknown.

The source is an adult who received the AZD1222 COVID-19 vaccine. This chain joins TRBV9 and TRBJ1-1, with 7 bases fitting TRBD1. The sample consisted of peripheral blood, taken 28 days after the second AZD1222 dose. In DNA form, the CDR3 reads TGTGCCAGCAGCTTTACAGGGGTAAACACTGAAGCTTTCTTT. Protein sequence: CASSFTGVNTEAFF.